Listed here is a single T cell receptor beta chain. This CDR3 is built from 12 residues. From germline, CDR1 is SGHRS and CDR2 YFSETQ. This sample stems from a study of T cells expressing NK-cell markers. One entry per CDR3 protein, without DNA, is what TCRdb gives after re-calling the 5' RACE reads. The table lists a few hundred thousand distinct CDR3 sequences. Sequenced material: blood T cells: a sorted CD56 or NKG2C T cell subset, CD4+ or CD8+ T cells, or bulk PBMC T cells (not recorded which). This rearrangement joins TRBV5-1 to TRBJ1-2. This receptor was taken from a man aged 18-75 years in good health. CDR3 loop: CASRDSYYGYTF.